This is a list of T cell receptor beta chains from one sample in a study of technical replicates of blood from several donors. Libraries were prepared by immunoSEQ multiplex PCR; TCRdb keeps only in-frame clonotypes and omits some of them. Here the sample spans around 80,000 clones, approximately 91% being singletons. Specimen: T cells isolated from PBMCs. These receptors originate from a human donor in good health. CDR3s include the opening cysteine and the closing phenylalanine or tryptophan. D genes are given only for firm matches. Expanded clones are given a class, and other clones once, few, many or no size at all.

cdr3_length	clone_size	v_call	d_call	j_call	cdr3_aa	cdr3_nt
14	-	TRBV5-4	-	TRBJ1-3	CASSRGRSGNTIYF	TGTGCCAGCAGCCGCGGGAGGTCTGGAAACACCATATATTTT
17	-	TRBV5-1	TRBD2	TRBJ2-5	CASSLAWLAGDQETQYF	TGCGCCAGCAGCTTGGCCTGGTTAGCGGGGGACCAAGAGACCCAGTACTTC
13	-	TRBV6-1	TRBD1	TRBJ1-2	CASIGQGAGGYTF	TGTGCCAGCATAGGACAGGGGGCAGGAGGCTACACCTTC
17	once	TRBV7-9	-	TRBJ2-3	CASSLEVYGRRRDTQYF	TGTGCCAGCAGCTTAGAGGTCTACGGTCGGCGGAGAGATACGCAGTATTTT
14	-	TRBV19	-	TRBJ2-1	CASSTWSSYNEQFF	TGTGCCAGTAGTACCTGGAGCTCCTACAATGAGCAGTTCTTC
14	-	TRBV7-2	TRBD1	TRBJ1-5	CASSLPGGYQPQHF	TGTGCCAGCAGTCTGCCAGGGGGCTATCAGCCCCAGCATTTT
15	-	TRBV11-2	-	TRBJ1-1	CASSPAPWGDTEAFF	TGTGCCAGCAGCCCGGCCCCCTGGGGGGACACTGAAGCTTTCTTT
14	once	TRBV6-1	-	TRBJ2-7	CASSDNREGYEQYF	TGTGCCAGCAGTGACAACAGGGAAGGCTACGAGCAGTACTTC
16	-	TRBV4-1	TRBD1	TRBJ1-2	CASSRVPGQGLDGYTF	TGCGCCAGCAGCCGAGTACCGGGACAGGGGTTAGATGGCTACACCTTC
13	-	TRBV25-1	TRBD1	TRBJ1-1	CASSGRTGGLAFF	TGTGCCAGCAGTGGGAGGACAGGGGGCCTAGCTTTCTTT
15	-	TRBV9	TRBD1	TRBJ1-5	CASSETGYSNQPQHF	TGTGCCAGCAGCGAGACAGGGTATAGCAATCAGCCCCAGCATTTT
14	-	TRBV7-6	-	TRBJ1-2	CASSLEPGNYGYTF	TGTGCCAGCAGCTTAGAACCAGGGAACTATGGCTACACCTTC
11	few	TRBV30	TRBD1	TRBJ1-1	CAGWGQPEAFF	TGTGCCGGCTGGGGACAGCCTGAAGCTTTCTTT
12	-	TRBV15	-	TRBJ1-4	CATGPPEVKLFF	TGTGCCACCGGGCCCCCGGAGGTAAAACTGTTTTTT
15	-	TRBV5-1	-	TRBJ1-2	CASSLWANTGHGYTF	TGCGCCAGCAGCTTGTGGGCTAATACAGGGCACGGCTACACCTTC
14	-	TRBV7-6	-	TRBJ2-3	CASSTGLSTDTQYF	TGTGCCAGCAGTACGGGACTGAGCACAGATACGCAGTATTTT
15	-	TRBV13	-	TRBJ2-7	CASSSPAGSSYEQYF	TGTGCCAGCAGCTCCCCGGCGGGGAGCTCCTACGAGCAGTACTTC
13	-	TRBV30	-	TRBJ2-7	CAWSRVGGHEQYF	TGTGCCTGGAGCCGCGTAGGAGGGCACGAGCAGTACTTC
13	-	TRBV27	-	TRBJ2-7	CASSSIQGYEQYF	TGTGCCAGCAGTTCTATACAGGGTTACGAGCAGTACTTC
16	-	TRBV7-3	-	TRBJ2-5	CASSPLGPLAVETQYF	TGTGCCAGCAGCCCCCTAGGGCCACTAGCTGTAGAGACCCAGTACTTC
14	-	TRBV6-6	-	TRBJ2-7	CASRHTQQQPEQYF	TGTGCCAGCAGACACACCCAACAGCAGCCCGAGCAGTACTTC
11	-	TRBV6-4	-	TRBJ2-7	CASSLRDGQYF	TGTGCCAGCAGTTTACGGGATGGGCAGTACTTC
13	-	TRBV7-2	-	TRBJ1-5	CASSLVRDQPQHF	TGTGCCAGCAGCTTAGTCAGGGATCAGCCCCAGCATTTT
16	-	TRBV13	TRBD1	TRBJ1-2	CASSLGGQASIQGYTF	TGTGCCAGCAGCTTAGGGGGACAGGCCTCCATTCAGGGCTACACCTTC
15	-	TRBV25-1	TRBD1	TRBJ2-2	CASSEDREITGELFF	TGTGCCAGCAGTGAGGACAGGGAGATCACCGGGGAGCTGTTTTTT
15	-	TRBV10-3	-	TRBJ1-1	CAISAPRLGNTEAFF	TGTGCCATCAGTGCGCCCAGGCTCGGGAACACTGAAGCTTTCTTT
14	-	TRBV5-6	-	TRBJ1-1	CASSPTEYAPEAFF	TGTGCCAGCAGCCCGACAGAGTACGCCCCTGAAGCTTTCTTT
16	few	TRBV10-3	-	TRBJ1-1	CAISESTGAESTEAFF	TGTGCCATCAGTGAGTCGACAGGCGCGGAAAGCACTGAAGCTTTCTTT
12	-	TRBV11-2	-	TRBJ1-1	CASSLEGVKAFF	TGTGCCAGCAGCTTAGAGGGCGTTAAAGCTTTCTTT
11	-	TRBV7-7	-	TRBJ2-7	CASSPRDEQYF	TGTGCTAGCAGCCCCAGGGACGAGCAGTACTTC
13	-	TRBV2	TRBD1	TRBJ1-1	CASEQGLNTEAFF	TGTGCCAGTGAACAGGGGCTGAACACTGAAGCTTTCTTT
13	-	TRBV13	TRBD1	TRBJ1-1	CASSATGGTEAFF	TGTGCCAGCAGCGCTACAGGGGGGACTGAAGCTTTCTTT
13	-	TRBV29-1	-	TRBJ1-1	CSVEGALNTEAFF	TGCAGCGTTGAAGGGGCCTTGAACACTGAAGCTTTCTTT
13	-	TRBV6-5	-	TRBJ1-4	CASSYSEGNREFF	TGTGCCAGCAGTTACTCTGAGGGAAACAGGGAGTTTTTT
14	-	TRBV4-3	-	TRBJ2-1	CASSPWTDYNEQFF	TGCGCCAGCAGCCCGTGGACAGATTACAATGAGCAGTTCTTC